These 18 T cell receptor beta chains share one sample of origin, sequenced in a study of OX40 agonist ivuxolimab in advanced cancers. Repertoires were generated with immunoSEQ multiplex PCR, while TCRdb's copy carries only in-frame clones and drops some. The table lists around 55,000 clones, approximately 84% of them singletons. Source: CD4+ or CD8+ T cells sorted from blood, taken in a trial of the OX40 agonist ivuxolimab. The receptor source for this set is an adult with an advanced solid tumor such as melanoma, head and neck, liver or kidney cancer.

The V gene is TRBV7-9, the J gene TRBJ1-4; D is ambiguous. The CDR3 spans 15 residues. Germline V gene data show CDR1 as SEHNR and CDR2 as FQNEAQ (reference sequence). V lost 4 bases and J lost 12, with 21 bases in between. The CDR3 DNA reads as TGTGCCAGCAGCTCTTCCGGGCCCATAATCATAGAACTGTTTTTT. This encodes CASSSSGPIIIELFF. The whole variable domain, filled in from reference TRBV7-9 and TRBJ1-4, reads DTGVSQNPRHKITKRGQNVTFRCDPISEHNRLYWYRQTLGQGPEFLTYFQNEAQLEKSRLLSDRFSAERPKGSFSTLEIQRTEQGDSAMYLCASSSSGPIIIELFFGSGTQLSVL.

This clone came up once. The V gene is TRBV13, the J gene TRBJ2-1; TRBD2 matches at 12 bases. V was clipped by 1 base and J by 9 bases; unmatched bases: 4. Germline loops: CDR1 PRHDT, CDR2 FYEKMQ (reference sequence). CDR3 length equals 15 residues. The CDR3 DNA reads TGTGCCAGCAGCTTAGCTCCTAGCGGGGGGGCTGAGCAGTTCTTC. It yields the protein CASSLAPSGGAEQFF.

The chain links TRBV10-2 to TRBJ2-7; the D gene could be TRBD1 or TRBD2 (5 bases each). The germline gives CDR1 WSHSY, CDR2 SAAADI. The germline V and J ends were trimmed by 6 bases and 5 bases, with 11 bases remaining between them. The CDR3 loop spans 12 amino acids. The CDR3 nucleotides read TGCGCCAGCAGGTCCGGGACCCACGAGCAGTACTTC. Its protein is CASRSGTHEQYF.

This rearrangement joins TRBV28 to TRBJ1-1, with D unresolved. The CDR3 extends over 12 amino acids. Trimming removed 3 bases from V and 5 bases from J, with 7 bases in between. Germline V gives CDR1 MDHEN, CDR2 SYDVKM. Written as DNA, the CDR3 is TGTGCCAGCAGTTTCGTACTAACTGAAGCTTTCTTT. Translated, it gives CASSFVLTEAFF.

The chain links TRBV9 to TRBJ2-2, with 7 bases that match TRBD1. This CDR3 is built from 16 residues. CDR1 and CDR2 (germline): SGDLS, YYNGEE. V lost 4 bases and J lost 4; bases outside the gene matches: 10. The CDR3 region is CASSPWDSAGTGELFF. CDR3 in DNA: TGTGCCAGCAGCCCCTGGGACAGTGCGGGCACCGGGGAGCTGTTTTTT.

The gene calls are TRBV6-1 and TRBJ1-1; possibly TRBD1 for D (5 bases). The CDR3 length is 14 residues. Looked up from germline, CDR1 is MNHNS and CDR2 is SASEGT. Trimming took 6 bases from V and 1 from J, leaving 12 bases between them. The CDR3 here is CASRVYGANTEAFF. The CDR3 DNA reads TGTGCCAGCAGAGTTTATGGGGCGAACACTGAAGCTTTCTTT.

J is TRBJ2-5 and V is TRBV6-5; TRBD1 matches at 8 bases. CDR1 and CDR2 from the germline V gene are MNHEY and SVGAGI. Trimming cost V 1 base and J 2 bases; bases outside gene matches: 0. The CDR3 extends over 14 amino acids. CDR3 nucleotides: TGTGCCAGCAGTTACTGGACAGGGCAAGAGACCCAGTACTTC. Encoded protein: CASSYWTGQETQYF.

The chain combines TRBV4-1 with TRBJ2-1; a possible D gene is TRBD2 (7 bases). The CDR3 is 16 amino acids. From germline, CDR1 is MGHRA and CDR2 YSYEKL. V lost 1 base and J 7 bases, leaving 17 bases between the germline ends. The CDR3 region has the DNA TGCGCCAGCAGCCAAGGGCCGTGGGGGGGCGCGAATGAGCAGTTCTTC. It encodes CASSQGPWGGANEQFF.

The chain has TRBV4-2 and TRBJ2-7, with TRBD2 matching over 8 bases. The CDR3 covers 15 residues. V was clipped by 2 bases and J by 1 base; unmatched bases: 4. The germline gives CDR1 LGHNA, CDR2 YNFKEQ. DNA of the CDR3: TGTGCCAGCAGCCAATACGGGGGGGGATCCTACGAGCAGTACTTC. Translated, it gives CASSQYGGGSYEQYF.

The V call is TRBV9, the J call TRBJ2-3; no definite D call. The CDR3 runs to 15 residues. V was shortened by 4 bases and J by 6 bases, with 18 bases between the two germline ends. CDR1 and CDR2 from the germline V gene are SGDLS and YYNGEE. In DNA, the CDR3 is TGTGCCAGCAGCCCGGGCTCCTTTCTGGGGGATACGCAGTATTTT. Its translation: CASSPGSFLGDTQYF.

This sequence joins TRBV25-1 and TRBJ1-1; D might be TRBD1 (5 bases). The CDR3 runs to 15 residues. Germline assignment: CDR1 MGHDK and CDR2 SYGVNS. The V end was cut by 4 bases, the J end by 1 base, with 13 bases between. The DNA of the CDR3 is TGTGCCAGCAGTGGCTATTGGGGGTCGAACACTGAAGCTTTCTTT. Translation gives CASSGYWGSNTEAFF.

This sequence joins TRBV19 and TRBJ2-7, with D unclear. Germline V lookup: CDR1 LNHDA, CDR2 SQIVND (reference sequence). V shed 3 bases and J shed 0 bases, with 12 bases lying between them. The CDR3 consists of 15 residues. The CDR3 loop reads CASSIWAASSYEQYF. CDR3 coding DNA: TGTGCCAGTAGTATTTGGGCGGCAAGCTCCTACGAGCAGTACTTC.

The CDR3 nucleotides read TGTGCCAGCAGCTTGTATGAGGGCCCCCGGAATGAGCAGTTCTTC. Its translation is CASSLYEGPRNEQFF. The chain couples TRBV7-9 to TRBJ2-1; the D gene is possibly TRBD2 (5 bases). This CDR3 comprises 15 residues. With 3 bases removed from V and 7 bases from J, the gap between germline ends came to 16 bases. Germline V CDR1 and CDR2: SEHNR, FQNEAQ (reference sequence).

The chain employs TRBV6-1 and TRBJ1-2; D gene uncertain. The CDR3 loop spans 15 amino acids. V was pared by 5 bases and J by 5 bases, with 18 bases between. CDR1 is MNHNS and CDR2 is SASEGT in the germline V gene. The CDR3 region has the DNA TGTGCCAGCAGTATTTTTGGAGCTCCCACTTATGGCTACACCTTC. Amino acid sequence: CASSIFGAPTYGYTF.

The rearrangement uses TRBV18 and TRBJ2-7, with a weak D call TRBD1 (5 bases). There are 18 residues in the CDR3. V lost 0 bases, J lost 3 bases, and 21 bases lay in between. The germline V gene has CDR1 KGHSH and CDR2 LQKENI. The CDR3 region has the DNA TGTGCCAGCTCACCACCGGAAGCAGTCCGAGACAGTTTCTACGAGCAGTACTTC. It is translated as CASSPPEAVRDSFYEQYF. Full variable domain (remainder filled in from reference TRBV18 and TRBJ2-7): NAGVMQNPRHLVRRRGQEARLRCSPMKGHSHVYWYRQLPEEGLKFMVYLQKENIIDESGMPKERFSAEFPKEGPSILRIQQVVRGDSAAYFCASSPPEAVRDSFYEQYFGPGTRLTVT.

The chain employs TRBV4-2 and TRBJ2-1; D uncertain. V was pared by 7 bases and J by 8 bases, with 9 bases between. The CDR3 is 11 amino acids. The germline gives CDR1 LGHNA, CDR2 YNFKEQ. The CDR3 reads CASTPGDEQFF. CDR3 DNA sequence: TGTGCCAGCACCCCCGGAGATGAGCAGTTCTTC.

The chain joins TRBV7-8 to TRBJ1-1, with D hard to call. The V gene's germline CDR1 is SGHVS and CDR2 FQNEAQ. The V gene lost 5 bases and the J gene lost 0 bases, with 10 bases spanning the gap. This CDR3 region has 14 residues. DNA of the CDR3: TGTGCCAGCAGCCCATGGGCAATGAACACTGAAGCTTTCTTT. Encoded protein: CASSPWAMNTEAFF.

The J gene is TRBJ1-1, the V gene TRBV29-1; D unclear. This CDR3 spans 13 amino acids. Germline CDR1 is SQVTM and CDR2 is ANQGSEA. Trimming pared 4 bases from V and 1 base from J, leaving 10 bases between. CDR3 in amino acids: CSVADTANTEAFF. The CDR3 coding sequence is TGCAGCGTTGCGGATACGGCGAACACTGAAGCTTTCTTT.